The 30 T cell receptor beta chains given below trace back to one sample, sequenced in a study of shared clonotypes between healthy human individuals. The repertoire was sequenced with immunoSEQ multiplex PCR; TCRdb's copy has only in-frame clones and lacks some. The table includes a few hundred thousand clones, around nine tenths detected once. The sequencing input was memory CD8+ T cells sorted from blood. Described subset: CD45RO+ cells pooled with CCR7-negative TemRA cells. Receptors originate from a man between 18 and 35 years old in good health.

The genes are TRBV30 and TRBJ2-7, with D hard to call. The ends were cut back, 5 bases at V and 7 bases at J, with 12 bases in the middle. The CDR3 loop spans 11 amino acids. Germline assignment: CDR1 GTSNPN and CDR2 SVGIG (reference sequence). Here the CDR3 DNA reads TGTGCCTGGGCGGTCGGTTCTGAGCAGTACTTC. It encodes CAWAVGSEQYF.

The chain recombines TRBV7-6 with TRBJ2-2, with unresolved D. The CDR3 extends over 12 amino acids. Trimming took 5 bases from V and 5 from J, leaving 6 bases between them. Germline CDR1 and CDR2: SGHVS and FNYEAQ. The CDR3 region is CASSPNTGELFF. The CDR3, as DNA: TGTGCCAGCAGCCCAAATACCGGGGAGCTGTTTTTT.

Regarding this clone: One end of the junction varies from germline; a read error may be responsible. V gene TRBV27 combines with J gene TRBJ1-5; D not resolved. The length of the CDR3 is 15 residues. In germline, CDR1 is MNHEY, CDR2 SMNVEV (reference sequence). The CDR3 is CASNLDLTANGPQHF. The CDR3 bases are TGTGCCAGCAATTTAGATTTGACTGCAAATGGGCCCCAGCATTTT.

This sequence joins TRBV28 and TRBJ1-3, with 10 bases that match TRBD1. CDR1 is MDHEN and CDR2 is SYDVKM in the germline V gene. Losses at the gene ends were 4 bases for V and 3 bases for J; bases not matched to a gene: 9. The length of the CDR3 is 17 residues. For the CDR3, the DNA is TGTGCCAGCAGTTCCTGGACAGGGGGTACATTTGGAAACACCATATATTTT. Its protein is CASSSWTGGTFGNTIYF.

Points on this clone: In the same sample, other DNA sequences code for this CDR3. The rearrangement joins TRBV2 to TRBJ2-7; D may be TRBD2 (5 bases). V shed 4 bases and J shed 0 bases, with 7 bases lying between them. Germline values: CDR1 SNHLY, CDR2 FYNNEI. This CDR3 is 13 amino acids long. CDR3 residues: CASSGTDSYEQYF. The CDR3 DNA is TGTGCCAGCAGTGGGACTGACTCCTACGAGCAGTACTTC.

The gene calls are TRBV27 and TRBJ2-7; D is undetermined. Trimming took 2 bases from V and 3 from J, leaving 8 bases between them. CDR3 length: 13 residues. Germline CDR1 MNHEY, CDR2 SMNVEV (reference sequence). The CDR3 is CASSLTPDYEQYF. For the CDR3, the DNA is TGTGCCAGCAGTTTAACCCCAGACTACGAGCAGTACTTC.

J is TRBJ2-3 and V is TRBV5-6, with TRBD2 identical over 8 bases. Germline lookup yields CDR1 SGHDT and CDR2 YYEEEE. The length of the CDR3 is 16 residues. Trimming at V came to 2 bases and at J to 2 bases, leaving 7 bases not matched to a gene. The CDR3 spells CASSLWRGAYTDTQYF. DNA for the CDR3: TGTGCCAGCAGCTTATGGCGGGGGGCCTACACAGATACGCAGTATTTT.

This chain uses TRBV12-5 with TRBJ2-5; D possibly corresponds to TRBD2 (5 bases). The CDR3 spans 16 residues. Trimming pared 5 bases from V and 5 bases from J, leaving 21 bases between. Germline-derived CDR1 and CDR2 are LGHNT and FRNRAP. CDR3 in amino acids: CASGGSLGVIAETQYF. The CDR3 DNA is TGTGCTAGTGGTGGCTCGCTCGGAGTAATAGCGGAGACCCAGTACTTC.

The table lists this clone with a few counts. This chain links TRBV7-9 with TRBJ2-7, with TRBD1 as a possible D gene (6 bases). The germline V gene encodes CDR1 SEHNR and CDR2 FQNEAQ (reference sequence). This CDR3 is built from 11 residues. Trimming stripped 6 bases from V and 5 bases from J, with 8 bases between. The CDR3 loop is CASRYRDEQYF. CDR3 DNA: TGTGCCAGCAGGTACAGGGACGAGCAGTACTTC.

The count of this clone is one. V gene TRBV6-5 combines with J gene TRBJ2-7; TRBD1 might be the D (6 bases). The length of the CDR3 is 15 residues. V was trimmed by 6 bases and J by 6 bases, leaving 21 bases between them. CDR1 MNHEY and CDR2 SVGAGI come from the germline V gene. CDR3 protein: CASSMTGSNVFEQYF. In DNA form, the CDR3 reads TGTGCCAGCAGCATGACAGGATCCAACGTCTTCGAGCAGTACTTC.

The chain has TRBV27 and TRBJ1-2, with TRBD1 matching over 9 bases. The germline V gene has CDR1 MNHEY and CDR2 SMNVEV (reference sequence). The length of the CDR3 is 14 residues. Trimming cost V 6 bases and J 8 bases; bases outside gene matches: 10. CDR3 in DNA: TGTGCCAGCAGGACACAGGGGGCTTGGGAGGGCTACACCTTC. Its protein is CASRTQGAWEGYTF.

The chain links TRBV28 to TRBJ1-4; TRBD1 matches 11 bases. The germline gives CDR1 MDHEN, CDR2 SYDVKM. J was trimmed by 8 bases and V by 6 bases; bases with no gene match: 2. This CDR3 contains 13 residues. For the CDR3, the DNA is TGTGCCAGCAGCAGGGACAGGGGGGAAAAACTGTTTTTT. Translation gives CASSRDRGEKLFF.

The chain joins TRBV30 to TRBJ1-2; no reliable D call. Germline loops: CDR1 GTSNPN, CDR2 SVGIG (reference sequence). The CDR3 has 14 amino acids. V was trimmed by 4 bases and J by 0 bases, leaving 12 bases between them. This CDR3 is CAWIGKGTNYGYTF. As DNA, the CDR3 is TGTGCCTGGATTGGGAAGGGTACTAACTATGGCTACACCTTC.

The gene calls are TRBV27 and TRBJ2-3; D is undetermined. Trimming stripped 4 bases from V and 4 bases from J, with 6 bases between. This CDR3 region has 12 residues. Germline assignment: CDR1 MNHEY and CDR2 SMNVEV (reference sequence). In nucleotides, the CDR3 is TGTGCCAGCAGTTCGTACGCAGATACGCAGTATTTT. It translates to CASSSYADTQYF.

This chain links TRBV7-2 with TRBJ2-2; D not resolved. This CDR3 has 14 residues. The germline gives CDR1 SGHTA, CDR2 FQGNSA. V shed 1 base and J shed 7 bases, with 10 bases lying between them. CDR3 nucleotide sequence: TGTGCCAGCAGCTTAGTCCGCGATATCGGGGAGCTGTTTTTT. Its protein is CASSLVRDIGELFF.

The chain carries TRBV13 and TRBJ2-3; 15 bases are a match to TRBD2. Germline values: CDR1 PRHDT, CDR2 FYEKMQ (reference sequence). V shed 4 bases, J shed 3 bases, and the junction held 11 bases outside the gene matches. This CDR3 spans 19 amino acids. The CDR3 DNA is TGTGCCAGCAGCTCCCCAGGACTAGCGGGGGGGCCCGGAACAGATACGCAGTATTTT. Translation: CASSSPGLAGGPGTDTQYF.

The chain couples TRBV6-1 to TRBJ2-3; a weak D match, TRBD2 (6 bases). The germline gives CDR1 MNHNS, CDR2 SASEGT. V gave up 2 bases and J gave up 0 bases, with 12 bases separating them. This CDR3 is 16 amino acids long. DNA for the CDR3: TGTGCCAGCAGTGAATGGGCGGGGTCTAGCACAGATACGCAGTATTTT. The encoded protein is CASSEWAGSSTDTQYF.

The chain combines TRBV13 with TRBJ1-6, with D perhaps TRBD1 (6 bases). Germline CDR1 is PRHDT and CDR2 is FYEKMQ (reference sequence). CDR3 length: 16 amino acids. Trimming stripped 2 bases from V and 3 bases from J, with 11 bases between. The CDR3 DNA sequence: TGTGCCAGCAGCTTATTGGGGGGCCACTATAATTCACCCCTCCACTTT. Translated: CASSLLGGHYNSPLHF.

The CDR3 region is CASSSPGTVENEQFF. DNA for the CDR3: TGTGCCAGCAGCTCACCCGGGACAGTAGAGAATGAGCAGTTCTTC. The chain has TRBV7-9 and TRBJ2-1; 7 bases map to TRBD1. After removal of 4 bases from V and 7 bases from J, the junction contained 10 bases not matched to a gene. CDR3 size: 15 residues. Germline-derived CDR1 and CDR2 are SEHNR and FQNEAQ (reference sequence).

The chain uses TRBV6-5 and TRBJ2-1, with 13 nucleotides matching TRBD2. The CDR3 is made up of 16 amino acids. CDR1 and CDR2 from the germline V gene are MNHEY and SVGAGI. Trimming took 4 bases from V and 9 from J; bases not matched to a gene: 9. For the CDR3, the DNA is TGTGCCAGCAGTTCCACGACTAGCGGGAGGAGGGGTGAGCAGTTCTTC. Its protein product is CASSSTTSGRRGEQFF.

The chain couples TRBV6-1 to TRBJ2-1; 8 nucleotides match TRBD1. The CDR3 consists of 16 residues. Germline lookup yields CDR1 MNHNS and CDR2 SASEGT. V trimming: 2 bases; J trimming: 0 bases; junction bases outside the gene matches: 3. DNA for the CDR3: TGTGCCAGCAGTGAATGGGACAGGAGCTCCTACAATGAGCAGTTCTTC. It specifies CASSEWDRSSYNEQFF.

This clone was counted between two and nine times. This chain joins TRBV27 and TRBJ2-1, with D unresolved. The ends were cut back, 2 bases at V and 6 bases at J, with 5 bases in the middle. The length of the CDR3 is 12 residues. The germline CDR1 and CDR2 sequences are MNHEY and SMNVEV (reference sequence). The CDR3 region has the DNA TGTGCCAGCAGTTTAGCCGGCAATGAGCAGTTCTTC. It is translated as CASSLAGNEQFF.

This sequence joins TRBV28 and TRBJ2-7; 9 bases agree with TRBD1. With 4 bases clipped from V and 7 bases from J, the junction kept 11 bases outside the gene matches. The length of the CDR3 is 15 residues. Looked up from germline, CDR1 is MDHEN and CDR2 is SYDVKM. CDR3 protein: CASSSQGTGSEEQYF. The CDR3, as DNA: TGTGCCAGCAGTTCTCAGGGGACAGGGTCTGAAGAGCAGTACTTC.

The rearrangement links TRBV7-3 to TRBJ2-1; 13 nucleotides match TRBD2. Per germline, CDR1 SGHTA and CDR2 FQGTGA. The CDR3 contains 15 residues. The trim removed 5 bases at V and 7 bases at J, leaving 5 bases unmatched. The CDR3 region has the DNA TGTGCCAGCAGCGCCACTAGCGGGGGGGCTAATGAGCAGTTCTTC. Translating gives CASSATSGGANEQFF.

This chain connects TRBV4-3 to TRBJ2-1, with D unclear. With 2 bases removed from V and 0 bases from J, the gap between germline ends came to 14 bases. The germline V gene encodes CDR1 LGHNA and CDR2 YSLEER. CDR3 length: 17 residues. As DNA, the CDR3 is TGCGCCAGCAGCCAAAGGATAGAGCTTTACTCCTACAATGAGCAGTTCTTC. This encodes CASSQRIELYSYNEQFF.

J is TRBJ2-3 and V is TRBV18, with 7 bases that match TRBD2. CDR1 and CDR2 (germline): KGHSH, LQKENI. J gave up 6 bases and V 2 bases, and 14 bases lay outside the gene matches. This CDR3 is built from 17 residues. DNA for the CDR3: TGTGCCAGCTCACCAGCGAAACCGGGACTAACCCCGGATACGCAGTATTTT. Translation gives CASSPAKPGLTPDTQYF.

This clone is a singleton in its sample. This chain joins TRBV7-9 and TRBJ1-4; D perhaps matches TRBD1 (6 bases). This CDR3 spans 17 amino acids. V was cut by 3 bases and J by 0 bases, with 14 bases left in between. Per germline, CDR1 SEHNR and CDR2 FQNEAQ (reference sequence). This CDR3 is CASSLEGTIATNEKLFF. DNA for the CDR3: TGTGCCAGCAGCTTGGAGGGGACAATCGCAACTAATGAAAAACTGTTTTTT.

The rearrangement links TRBV29-1 to TRBJ2-1, with TRBD2 matching 9 bases. Germline V lookup: CDR1 SQVTM, CDR2 ANQGSEA. The CDR3 consists of 15 residues. V shed 0 bases and J 6 bases; nucleotides not matched to a gene: 6. CDR3 amino acids: CSVEDPWTSANEQFF. CDR3 nucleotide sequence: TGCAGCGTTGAAGATCCATGGACTAGCGCCAATGAGCAGTTCTTC.

V and J are TRBV4-1 and TRBJ1-1; D is undetermined. CDR3 length: 13 residues. Germline loops: CDR1 MGHRA, CDR2 YSYEKL. The germline V and J ends were trimmed by 3 bases and 1 base, with 6 bases remaining between them. This chain's CDR3 is CASSHIKNTEAFF. The CDR3 coding sequence is TGCGCCAGCAGCCACATAAAGAACACTGAAGCTTTCTTT.

The CDR3 region is CASSYDSRTDTQYF. The CDR3 DNA sequence: TGTGCCAGCAGTTACGACTCCCGCACAGATACGCAGTATTTT. This chain connects TRBV6-5 to TRBJ2-3; D is undetermined. Germline loops: CDR1 MNHEY, CDR2 SVGAGI. Trimming stripped 2 bases from V and 1 base from J, with 7 bases between. The CDR3 contains 14 residues.